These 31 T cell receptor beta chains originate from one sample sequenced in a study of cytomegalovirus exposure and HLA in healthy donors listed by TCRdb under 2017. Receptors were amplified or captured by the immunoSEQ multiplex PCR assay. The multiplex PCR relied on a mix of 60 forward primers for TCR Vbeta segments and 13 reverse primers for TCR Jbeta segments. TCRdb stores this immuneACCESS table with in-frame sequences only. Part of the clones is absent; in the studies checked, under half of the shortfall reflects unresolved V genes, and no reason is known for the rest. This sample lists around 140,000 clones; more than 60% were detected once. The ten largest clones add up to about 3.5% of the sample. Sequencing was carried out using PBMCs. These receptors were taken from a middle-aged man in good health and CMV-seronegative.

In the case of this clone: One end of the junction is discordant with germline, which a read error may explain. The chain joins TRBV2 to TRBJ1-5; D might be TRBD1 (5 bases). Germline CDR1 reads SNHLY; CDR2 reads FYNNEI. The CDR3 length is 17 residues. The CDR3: CASSEILAGISNQPKHF. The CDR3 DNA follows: TGTGCCAGCAGTGAAATTCTCGCAGGGATTAGCAATCAGCCCAAGCATTTT.

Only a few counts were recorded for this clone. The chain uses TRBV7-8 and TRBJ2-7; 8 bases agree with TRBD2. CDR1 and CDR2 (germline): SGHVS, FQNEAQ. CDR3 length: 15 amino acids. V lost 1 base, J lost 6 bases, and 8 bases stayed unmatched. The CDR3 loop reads CASSLGGLGSGEQYF. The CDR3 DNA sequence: TGTGCCAGCAGCTTAGGGGGACTAGGGTCGGGCGAGCAGTACTTC.

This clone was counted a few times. The CDR3 region is CASSLDTKATGQFF. The CDR3 DNA is TGTGCCAGCAGTTTGGACACTAAGGCTACAGGGCAGTTCTTC. V and J are TRBV27 and TRBJ2-1, with D perhaps matching TRBD1 (5 bases). Trimming shortened V by 3 bases and J by 12 bases, and 18 bases separated the two germline ends. The CDR3 loop spans 14 amino acids. Germline CDR1 is MNHEY and CDR2 is SMNVEV (reference sequence).

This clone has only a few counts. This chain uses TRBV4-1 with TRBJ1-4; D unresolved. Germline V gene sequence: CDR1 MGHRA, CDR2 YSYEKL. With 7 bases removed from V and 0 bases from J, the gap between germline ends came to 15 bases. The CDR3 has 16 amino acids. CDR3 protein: CASTYDAGPTNEKLFF. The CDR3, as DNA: TGCGCCAGCACCTACGACGCTGGGCCAACTAATGAAAAACTGTTTTTT.

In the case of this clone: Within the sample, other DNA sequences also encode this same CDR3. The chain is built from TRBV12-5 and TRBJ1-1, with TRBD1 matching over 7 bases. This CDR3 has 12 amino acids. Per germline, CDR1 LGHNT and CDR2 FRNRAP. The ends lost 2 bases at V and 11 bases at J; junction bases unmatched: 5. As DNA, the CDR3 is TGTGCTAGTGGTTTGCCCGGGGGACAGGCTTTCTTT. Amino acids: CASGLPGGQAFF. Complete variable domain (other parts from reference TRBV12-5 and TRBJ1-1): DARVTQTPRHKVTEMGQEVTMRCQPILGHNTVFWYRQTMMQGLELLAYFRNRAPLDDSGMPKDRFSAEMPDATLATLKIQPSEPRDSAVYFCASGLPGGQAFFGQGTRLTVV.

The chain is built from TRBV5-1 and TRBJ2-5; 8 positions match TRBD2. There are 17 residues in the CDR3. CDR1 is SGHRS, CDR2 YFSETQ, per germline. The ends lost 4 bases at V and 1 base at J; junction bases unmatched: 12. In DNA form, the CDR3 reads TGCGCCAGCAGCCCCGGGCCTGCGGGGGGACTCCAAGAGACCCAGTACTTC. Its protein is CASSPGPAGGLQETQYF.

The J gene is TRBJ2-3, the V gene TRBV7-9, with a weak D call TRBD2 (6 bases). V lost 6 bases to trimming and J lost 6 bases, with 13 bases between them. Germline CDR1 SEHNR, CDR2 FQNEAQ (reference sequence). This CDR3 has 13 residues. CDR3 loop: CASRRGEEDTQYF. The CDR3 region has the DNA TGTGCCAGCAGACGAGGGGAGGAGGATACGCAGTATTTT.

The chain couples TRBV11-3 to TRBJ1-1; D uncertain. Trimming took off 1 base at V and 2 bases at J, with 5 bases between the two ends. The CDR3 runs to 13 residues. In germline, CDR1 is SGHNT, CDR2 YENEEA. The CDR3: CASSLGANTEAFF. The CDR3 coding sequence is TGTGCCAGCAGCTTAGGGGCCAACACTGAAGCTTTCTTT.

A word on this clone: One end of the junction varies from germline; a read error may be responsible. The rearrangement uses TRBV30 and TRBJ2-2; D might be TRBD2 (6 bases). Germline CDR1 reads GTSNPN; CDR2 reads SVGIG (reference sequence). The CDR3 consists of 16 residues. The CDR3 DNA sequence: TGTGCCTGGAGTGTATATGCGGGGTATGACACCGGGGGGCTGTTTTTT. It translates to CAWSVYAGYDTGGLFF.

CDR3 sequence (DNA): TGTGCCAGCAGTGAAACCAGGGGTGAGCAGTTCTTC. This gives the protein CASSETRGEQFF. The J gene is TRBJ2-1, the V gene TRBV2; D is perhaps TRBD1 (6 bases). CDR1 and CDR2 from the germline V gene are SNHLY and FYNNEI. V was cut by 2 bases and J by 9 bases, with 8 bases left in between. This CDR3 spans 12 amino acids.

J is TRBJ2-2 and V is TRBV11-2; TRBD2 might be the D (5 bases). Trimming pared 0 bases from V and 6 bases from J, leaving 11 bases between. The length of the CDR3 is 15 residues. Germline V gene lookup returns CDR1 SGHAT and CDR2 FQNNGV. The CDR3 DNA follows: TGTGCCAGCAGCTTAGAAAACCGACTATCCGGGGAGCTGTTTTTT. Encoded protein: CASSLENRLSGELFF.

The CDR3 is CASRRGGKGAGTDTQYF. The CDR3 DNA follows: TGTGCCAGCAGGAGGGGCGGAAAGGGGGCTGGCACAGATACGCAGTATTTT. This sequence joins TRBV28 and TRBJ2-3, with 7 bases that match TRBD1. V dropped 6 bases and J dropped 1; count of bases not matched to a gene: 13. Germline V lookup: CDR1 MDHEN, CDR2 SYDVKM. This CDR3 contains 17 residues. Together with reference TRBV28 and TRBJ2-3, the CDR3 gives the full variable domain: DVKVTQSSRYLVKRTGEKVFLECVQDMDHENMFWYRQDPGLGLRLIYFSYDVKMKEKGDIPEGYSVSREKKERFSLILESASTNQTSMYLCASRRGGKGAGTDTQYFGPGTRLTVL.

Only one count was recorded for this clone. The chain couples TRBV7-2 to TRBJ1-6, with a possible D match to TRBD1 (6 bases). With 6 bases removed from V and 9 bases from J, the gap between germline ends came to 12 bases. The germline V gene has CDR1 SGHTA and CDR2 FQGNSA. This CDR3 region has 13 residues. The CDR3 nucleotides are TGTGCCAGCAGTTTAACAGGGTTTTCACCCCTCCACTTT. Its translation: CASSLTGFSPLHF.

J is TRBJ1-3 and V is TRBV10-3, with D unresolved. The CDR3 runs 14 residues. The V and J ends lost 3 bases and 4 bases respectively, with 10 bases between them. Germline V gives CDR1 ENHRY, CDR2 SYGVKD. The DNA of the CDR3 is TGTGCCATCAGTGATCTTGTGTCGGGAAACACCATATATTTT. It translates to CAISDLVSGNTIYF.

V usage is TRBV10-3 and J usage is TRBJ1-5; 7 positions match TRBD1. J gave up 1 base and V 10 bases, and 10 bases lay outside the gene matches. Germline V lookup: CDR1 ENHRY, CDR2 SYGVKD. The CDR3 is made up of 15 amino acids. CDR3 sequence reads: CATNRQGGSNQPQHF. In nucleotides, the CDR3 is TGTGCCACCAATCGACAGGGTGGGAGCAATCAGCCCCAGCATTTT.

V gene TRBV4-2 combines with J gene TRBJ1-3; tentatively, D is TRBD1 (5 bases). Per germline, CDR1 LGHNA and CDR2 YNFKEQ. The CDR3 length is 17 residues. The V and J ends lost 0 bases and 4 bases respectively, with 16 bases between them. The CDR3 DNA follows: TGTGCCAGCAGCCAAGAGGCAGGGCCAGTAAGCGGAAACACCATATATTTT. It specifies CASSQEAGPVSGNTIYF.

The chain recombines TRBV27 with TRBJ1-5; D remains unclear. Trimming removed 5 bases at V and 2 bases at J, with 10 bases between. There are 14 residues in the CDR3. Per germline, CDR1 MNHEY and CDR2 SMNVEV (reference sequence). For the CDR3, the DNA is TGTGCCAGCAGTCGGACTCTGGGCAATCAGCCCCAGCATTTT. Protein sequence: CASSRTLGNQPQHF.

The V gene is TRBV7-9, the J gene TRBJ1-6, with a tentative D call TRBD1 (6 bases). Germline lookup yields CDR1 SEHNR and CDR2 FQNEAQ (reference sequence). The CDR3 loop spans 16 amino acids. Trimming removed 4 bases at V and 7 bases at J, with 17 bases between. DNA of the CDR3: TGTGCCAGCAGCTCCATGCTGGGGGCGGCGAATTCACCCCTCCACTTT. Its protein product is CASSSMLGAANSPLHF.

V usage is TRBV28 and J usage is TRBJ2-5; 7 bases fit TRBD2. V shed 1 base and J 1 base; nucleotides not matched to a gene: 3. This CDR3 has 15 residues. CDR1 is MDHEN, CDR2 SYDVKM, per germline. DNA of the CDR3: TGTGCCAGCAGTTTATCGTGGGGGGGCCAAGAGACCCAGTACTTC. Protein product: CASSLSWGGQETQYF.

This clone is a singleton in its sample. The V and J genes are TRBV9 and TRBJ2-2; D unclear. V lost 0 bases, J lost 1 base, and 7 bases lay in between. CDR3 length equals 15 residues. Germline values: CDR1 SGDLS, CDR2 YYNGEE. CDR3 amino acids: CASSVAPGNTGELFF. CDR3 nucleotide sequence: TGTGCCAGCAGCGTAGCTCCGGGGAACACCGGGGAGCTGTTTTTT.

Written as DNA, the CDR3 is TGCGCCAGCAGCCAAGTTCCTGACAGGATATTCTATGGCTACACCTTC. It codes for CASSQVPDRIFYGYTF. The V gene is TRBV4-3, the J gene TRBJ1-2; a weak D match, TRBD1 (6 bases). Germline V CDR1 and CDR2: LGHNA, YSLEER. The CDR3 sequence is 16 residues long. V was pared by 1 base and J by 4 bases, with 16 bases between.

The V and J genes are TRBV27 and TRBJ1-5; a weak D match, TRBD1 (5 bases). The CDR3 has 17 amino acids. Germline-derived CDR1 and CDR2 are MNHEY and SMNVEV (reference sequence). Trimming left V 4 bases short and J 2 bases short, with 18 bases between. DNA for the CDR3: TGTGCCAGCAGTTCATCCCCGGTTGGAGGGGGCAATCAGCCCCAGCATTTT. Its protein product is CASSSSPVGGGNQPQHF.

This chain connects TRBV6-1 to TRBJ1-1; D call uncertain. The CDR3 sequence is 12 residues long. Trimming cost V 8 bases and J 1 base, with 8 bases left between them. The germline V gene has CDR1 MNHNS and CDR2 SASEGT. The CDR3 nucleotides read TGTGCCAGCGAGGTGGCGAACACTGAAGCTTTCTTT. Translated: CASEVANTEAFF.

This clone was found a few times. The CDR3 is CASSLRPPGTSVNSYNEQFF. In DNA form, the CDR3 reads TGTGCCAGCAGCCTCAGACCTCCCGGGACTAGCGTTAACTCCTACAATGAGCAGTTCTTC. This rearrangement joins TRBV14 to TRBJ2-1; 10 nucleotides agree with TRBD2. The CDR3 totals 20 residues. Germline V gene data show CDR1 as SGHDN and CDR2 as FVKESK. Unmatched junction bases numbered 15, after V lost 4 bases and J lost 0 bases.

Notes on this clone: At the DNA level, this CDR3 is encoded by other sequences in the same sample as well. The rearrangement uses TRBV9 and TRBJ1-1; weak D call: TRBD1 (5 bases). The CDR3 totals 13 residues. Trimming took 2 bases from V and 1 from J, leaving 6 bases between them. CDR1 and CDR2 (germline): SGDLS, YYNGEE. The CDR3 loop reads CASSVTGNTEAFF. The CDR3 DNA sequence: TGTGCCAGCAGCGTTACAGGGAACACTGAAGCTTTCTTT.

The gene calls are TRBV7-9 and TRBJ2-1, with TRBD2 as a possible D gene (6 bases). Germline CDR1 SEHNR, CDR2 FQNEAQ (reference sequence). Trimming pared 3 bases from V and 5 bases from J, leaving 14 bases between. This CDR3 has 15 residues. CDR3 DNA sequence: TGTGCCAGCAGCTTTTCGTATCCGGGGGACAATGAGCAGTTCTTC. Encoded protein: CASSFSYPGDNEQFF.

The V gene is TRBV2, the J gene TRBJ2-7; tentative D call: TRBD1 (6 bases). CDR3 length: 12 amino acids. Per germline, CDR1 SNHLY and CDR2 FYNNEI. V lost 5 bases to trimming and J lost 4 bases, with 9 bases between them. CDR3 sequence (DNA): TGTGCCAGCAGTTCGGACAGTTACGAGCAGTACTTC. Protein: CASSSDSYEQYF.

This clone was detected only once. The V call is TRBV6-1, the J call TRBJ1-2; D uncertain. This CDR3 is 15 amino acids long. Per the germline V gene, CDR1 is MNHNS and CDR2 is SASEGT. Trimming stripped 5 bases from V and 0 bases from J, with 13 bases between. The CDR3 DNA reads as TGTGCCAGCAGTATGGGAGGCCAAGCTAACTATGGCTACACCTTC. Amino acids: CASSMGGQANYGYTF.

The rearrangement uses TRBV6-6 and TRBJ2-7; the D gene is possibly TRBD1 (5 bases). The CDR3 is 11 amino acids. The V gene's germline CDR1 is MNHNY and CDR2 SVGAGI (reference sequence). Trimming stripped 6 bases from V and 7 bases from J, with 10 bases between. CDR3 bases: TGTGCCAGCAGCCAGGGATCTGAGCAGTACTTC. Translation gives CASSQGSEQYF.

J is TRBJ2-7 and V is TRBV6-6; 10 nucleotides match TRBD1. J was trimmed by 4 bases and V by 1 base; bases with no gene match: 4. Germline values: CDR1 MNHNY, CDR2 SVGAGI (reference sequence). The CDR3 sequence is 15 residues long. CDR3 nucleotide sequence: TGTGCCAGCAGTTACTGGGACAGGGGAAAGTACGAGCAGTACTTC. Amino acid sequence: CASSYWDRGKYEQYF.

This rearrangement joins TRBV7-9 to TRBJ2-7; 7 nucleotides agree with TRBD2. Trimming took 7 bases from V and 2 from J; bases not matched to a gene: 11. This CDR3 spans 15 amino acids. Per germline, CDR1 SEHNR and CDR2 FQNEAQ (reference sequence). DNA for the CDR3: TGTGCCAGCACCACTACCCGGGAGGTCCCCTACGAGCAGTACTTC. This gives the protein CASTTTREVPYEQYF. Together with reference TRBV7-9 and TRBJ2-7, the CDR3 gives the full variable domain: DTGVSQNPRHKITKRGQNVTFRCDPISEHNRLYWYRQTLGQGPEFLTYFQNEAQLEKSRLLSDRFSAERPKGSFSTLEIQRTEQGDSAMYLCASTTTREVPYEQYFGPGTRLTVT.